This note documents a single T cell receptor beta chain sequence. Its antigen is still unknown. It was with 60 Vbeta and 13 Jbeta primers that the PCR ran. Produced via immunoSEQ multiplex PCR; TCRdb's table is partial and in-frame only. The sample holds roughly 200,000 clones; just under 80% are singletons and the top ten take about 2.6%. This sample was taken from a study of cytomegalovirus exposure and HLA in healthy donors. Findings and caveats of the study: In a later analysis, DRB1 alleles had the most associated TCRs; HLA-C alleles the fewest. A few of the chains that were CMV-associated were confirmed in vitro to be specific for CMV antigens.

The CDR3 contains 16 residues. The trim removed 4 bases at V and 6 bases at J, leaving 8 bases unmatched. Germline V gene sequence: CDR1 MNHEY, CDR2 SVGAGI. Sample: PBMCs. The gene calls are TRBV6-5 and TRBJ2-2; 10 nucleotides match TRBD2. The receptor comes from a female donor in good health and CMV-seronegative. CDR3 protein: CASSSWTSGSSGELFF. DNA of the CDR3: TGTGCCAGCAGTTCTTGGACTAGCGGTTCATCCGGGGAGCTGTTTTTT.